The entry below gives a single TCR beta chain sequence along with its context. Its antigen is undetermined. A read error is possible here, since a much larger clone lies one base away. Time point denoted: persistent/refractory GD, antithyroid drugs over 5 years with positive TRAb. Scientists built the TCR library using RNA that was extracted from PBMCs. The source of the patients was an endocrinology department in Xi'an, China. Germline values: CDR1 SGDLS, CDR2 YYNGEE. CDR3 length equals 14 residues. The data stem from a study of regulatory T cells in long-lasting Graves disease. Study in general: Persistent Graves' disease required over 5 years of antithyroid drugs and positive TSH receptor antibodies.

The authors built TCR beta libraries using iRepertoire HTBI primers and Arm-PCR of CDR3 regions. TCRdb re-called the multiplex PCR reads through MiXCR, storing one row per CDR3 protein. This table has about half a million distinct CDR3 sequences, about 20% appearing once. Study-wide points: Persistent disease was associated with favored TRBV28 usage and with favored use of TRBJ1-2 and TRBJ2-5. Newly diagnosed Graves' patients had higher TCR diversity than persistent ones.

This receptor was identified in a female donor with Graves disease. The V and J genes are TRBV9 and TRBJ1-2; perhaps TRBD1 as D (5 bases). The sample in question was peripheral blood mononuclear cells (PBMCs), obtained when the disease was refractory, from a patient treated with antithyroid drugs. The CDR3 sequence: CASNVAQGGYGYTF. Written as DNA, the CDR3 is TGTGCCAGCAACGTAGCGCAGGGCGGCTATGGCTACACCTTC.